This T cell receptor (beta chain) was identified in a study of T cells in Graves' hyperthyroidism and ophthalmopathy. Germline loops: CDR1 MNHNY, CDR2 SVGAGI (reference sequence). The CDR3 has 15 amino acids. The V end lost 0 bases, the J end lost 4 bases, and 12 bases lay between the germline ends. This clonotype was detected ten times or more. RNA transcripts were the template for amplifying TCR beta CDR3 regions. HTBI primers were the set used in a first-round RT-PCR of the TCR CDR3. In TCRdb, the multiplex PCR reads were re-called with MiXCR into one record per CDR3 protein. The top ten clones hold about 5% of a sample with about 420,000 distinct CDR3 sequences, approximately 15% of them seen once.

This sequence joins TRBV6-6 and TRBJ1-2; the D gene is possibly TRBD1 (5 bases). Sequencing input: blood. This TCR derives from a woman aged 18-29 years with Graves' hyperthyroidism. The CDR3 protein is CASSYSSQGIYGYTF. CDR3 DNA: TGTGCCAGCAGTTACTCGAGCCAGGGAATCTATGGCTACACCTTC.